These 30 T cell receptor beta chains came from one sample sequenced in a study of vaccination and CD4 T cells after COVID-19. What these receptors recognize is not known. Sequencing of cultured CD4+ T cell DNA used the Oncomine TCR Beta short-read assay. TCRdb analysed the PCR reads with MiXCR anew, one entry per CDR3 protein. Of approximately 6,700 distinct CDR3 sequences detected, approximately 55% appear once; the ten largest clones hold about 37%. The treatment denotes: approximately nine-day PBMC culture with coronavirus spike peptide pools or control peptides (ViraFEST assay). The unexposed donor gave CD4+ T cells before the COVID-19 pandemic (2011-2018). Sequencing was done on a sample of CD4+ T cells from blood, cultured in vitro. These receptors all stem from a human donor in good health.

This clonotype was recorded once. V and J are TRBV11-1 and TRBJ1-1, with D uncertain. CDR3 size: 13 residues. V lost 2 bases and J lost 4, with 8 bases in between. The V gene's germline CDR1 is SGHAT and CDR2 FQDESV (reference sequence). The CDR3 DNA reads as TGTGCCAGCAGCTTATTACGAGCCACTGAAGCTTTCTTT. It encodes CASSLLRATEAFF.

The CDR3 coding sequence is TGTGCCAGCAGTGAAGTCGGGGGTAACACTGAAGCTTTCTTT. Translating it yields CASSEVGGNTEAFF. The V and J genes are TRBV6-1 and TRBJ1-1; a possible D gene is TRBD1 (5 bases). The V gene lost 1 base and the J gene lost 2 bases, with 8 bases spanning the gap. Germline CDR1 is MNHNS and CDR2 is SASEGT. CDR3 length equals 14 residues.

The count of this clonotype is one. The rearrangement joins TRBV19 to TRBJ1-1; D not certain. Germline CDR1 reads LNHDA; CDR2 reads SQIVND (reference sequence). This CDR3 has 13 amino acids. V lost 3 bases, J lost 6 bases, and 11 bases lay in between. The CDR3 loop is CASSISGRPEAFF. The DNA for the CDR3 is TGTGCCAGTAGTATTAGTGGGAGACCTGAAGCTTTCTTT.

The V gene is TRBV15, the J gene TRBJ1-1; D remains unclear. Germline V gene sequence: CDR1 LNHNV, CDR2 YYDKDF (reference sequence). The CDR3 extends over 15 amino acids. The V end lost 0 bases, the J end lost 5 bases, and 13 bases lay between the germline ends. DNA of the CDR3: TGTGCCACCAGCAGAGATCGCCCCCCCGCGACTGAAGCTTTCTTT. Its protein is CATSRDRPPATEAFF. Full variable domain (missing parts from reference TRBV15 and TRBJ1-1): DAMVIQNPRYQVTQFGKPVTLSCSQTLNHNVMYWYQQKSSQAPKLLFHYYDKDFNNEADTPDNFQSRRPNTSFCFLDIRSPGLGDTAMYLCATSRDRPPATEAFFGQGTRLTVV.

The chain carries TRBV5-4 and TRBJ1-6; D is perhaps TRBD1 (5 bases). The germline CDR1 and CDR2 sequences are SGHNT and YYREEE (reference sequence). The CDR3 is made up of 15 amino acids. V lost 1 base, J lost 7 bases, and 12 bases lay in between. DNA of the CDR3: TGTGCCAGCAGCTTGCAGGGAGTGCAGAATTCACCCCTCCACTTT. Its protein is CASSLQGVQNSPLHF.

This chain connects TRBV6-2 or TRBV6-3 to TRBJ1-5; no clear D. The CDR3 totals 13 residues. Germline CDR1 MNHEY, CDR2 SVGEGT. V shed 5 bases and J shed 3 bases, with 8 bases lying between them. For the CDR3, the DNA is TGTGCCAGCAGTCGGACGGTCAATCAGCCCCAGCATTTT. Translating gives CASSRTVNQPQHF.

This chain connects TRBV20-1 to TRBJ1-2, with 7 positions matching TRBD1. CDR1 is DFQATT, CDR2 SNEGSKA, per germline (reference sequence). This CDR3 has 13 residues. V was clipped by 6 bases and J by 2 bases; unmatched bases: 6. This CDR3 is CSASDRSNYGYTF. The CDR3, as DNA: TGCAGTGCCTCGGACAGGAGCAACTATGGCTACACCTTC.

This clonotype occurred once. As DNA, the CDR3 is TGTGCCAGCTCACCACTGGCCCTCACTGAAGCTTTCTTT. Translating gives CASSPLALTEAFF. The V and J genes are TRBV18 and TRBJ1-1; no firm D call. The CDR3 covers 13 residues. Deletions cut 1 base from V and 4 bases from J, with 7 bases between. Looked up from germline, CDR1 is KGHSH and CDR2 is LQKENI.

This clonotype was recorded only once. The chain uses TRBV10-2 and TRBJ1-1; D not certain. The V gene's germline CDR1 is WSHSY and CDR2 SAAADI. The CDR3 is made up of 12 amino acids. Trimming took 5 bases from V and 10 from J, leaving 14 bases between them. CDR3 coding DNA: TGCGCCAGCAGTCTCGCAGCGAGGGCAGCTTTCTTT. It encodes CASSLAARAAFF.

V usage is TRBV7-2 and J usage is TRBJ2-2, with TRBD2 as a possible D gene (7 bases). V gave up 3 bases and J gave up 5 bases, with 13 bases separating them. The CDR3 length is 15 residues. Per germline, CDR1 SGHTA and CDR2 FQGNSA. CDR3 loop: CASSFTGGLTGELFF. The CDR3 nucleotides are TGTGCCAGCAGCTTCACGGGGGGCCTAACCGGGGAGCTGTTTTTT. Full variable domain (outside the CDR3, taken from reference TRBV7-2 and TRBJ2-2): GAGVSQSPSNKVTEKGKDVELRCDPISGHTALYWYRQSLGQGLEFLIYFQGNSAPDKSGLPSDRFSAERTGGSVSTLTIQRTQQEDSAVYLCASSFTGGLTGELFFGEGSRLTVL.

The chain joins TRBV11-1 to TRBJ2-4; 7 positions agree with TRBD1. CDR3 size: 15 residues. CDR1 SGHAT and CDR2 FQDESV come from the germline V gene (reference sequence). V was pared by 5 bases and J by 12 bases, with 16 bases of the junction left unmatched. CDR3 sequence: CASSEPPGQAADQYF. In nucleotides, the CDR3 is TGTGCCAGCAGCGAACCACCCGGACAGGCAGCAGATCAGTACTTC.

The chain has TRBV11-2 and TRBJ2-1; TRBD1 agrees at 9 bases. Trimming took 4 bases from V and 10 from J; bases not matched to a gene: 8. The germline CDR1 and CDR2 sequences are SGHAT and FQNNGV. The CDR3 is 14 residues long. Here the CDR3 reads CASSSLDRGDEQFF. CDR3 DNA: TGTGCCAGCAGCTCCTTGGACAGGGGAGACGAGCAGTTCTTC.

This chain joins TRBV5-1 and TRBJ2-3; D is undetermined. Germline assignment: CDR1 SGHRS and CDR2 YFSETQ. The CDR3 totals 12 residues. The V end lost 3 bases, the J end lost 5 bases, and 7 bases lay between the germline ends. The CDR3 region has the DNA TGCGCCAGCAGCTATTTGGGAGATACGCAGTATTTT. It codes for CASSYLGDTQYF.

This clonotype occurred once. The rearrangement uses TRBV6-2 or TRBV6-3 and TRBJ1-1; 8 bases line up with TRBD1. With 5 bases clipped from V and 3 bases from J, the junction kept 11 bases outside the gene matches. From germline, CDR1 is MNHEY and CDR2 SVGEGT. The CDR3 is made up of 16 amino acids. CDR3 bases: TGTGCCAGCAGTCTTACCTCGACAGGGGTTGACACTGAAGCTTTCTTT. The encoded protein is CASSLTSTGVDTEAFF.

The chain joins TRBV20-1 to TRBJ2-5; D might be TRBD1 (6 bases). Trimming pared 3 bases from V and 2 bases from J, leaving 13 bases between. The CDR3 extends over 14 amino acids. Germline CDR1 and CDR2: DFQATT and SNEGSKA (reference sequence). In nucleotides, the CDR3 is TGCAGTGCTAGCGGTATAGGGGGACAAGAGACCCAGTACTTC. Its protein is CSASGIGGQETQYF.

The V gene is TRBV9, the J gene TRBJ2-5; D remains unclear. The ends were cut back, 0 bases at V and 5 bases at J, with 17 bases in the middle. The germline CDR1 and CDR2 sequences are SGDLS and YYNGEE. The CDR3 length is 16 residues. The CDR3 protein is CASSVEVMGSMETQYF. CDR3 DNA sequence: TGTGCCAGCAGCGTAGAGGTTATGGGTAGCATGGAGACCCAGTACTTC.

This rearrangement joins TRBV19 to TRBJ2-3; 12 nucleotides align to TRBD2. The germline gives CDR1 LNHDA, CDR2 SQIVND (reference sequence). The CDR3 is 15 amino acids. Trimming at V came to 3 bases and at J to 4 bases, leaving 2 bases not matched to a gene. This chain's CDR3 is CASSISSGGADTQYF. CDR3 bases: TGTGCCAGTAGTATTTCTAGCGGGGGGGCAGATACGCAGTATTTT. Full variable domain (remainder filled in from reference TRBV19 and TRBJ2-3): DGGITQSPKYLFRKEGQNVTLSCEQNLNHDAMYWYRQDPGQGLRLIYYSQIVNDFQKGDIAEGYSVSREKKESFPLTVTSAQKNPTAFYLCASSISSGGADTQYFGPGTRLTVL.

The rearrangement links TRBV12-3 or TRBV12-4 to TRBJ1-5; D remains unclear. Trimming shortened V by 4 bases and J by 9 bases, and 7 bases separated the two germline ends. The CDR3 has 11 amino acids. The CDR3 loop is CASSSVGPQHF. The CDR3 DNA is TGTGCCAGCAGTTCCGTTGGGCCCCAGCATTTT.

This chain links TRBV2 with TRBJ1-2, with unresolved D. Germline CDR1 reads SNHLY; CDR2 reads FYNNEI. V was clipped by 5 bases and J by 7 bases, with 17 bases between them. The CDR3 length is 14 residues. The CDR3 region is CASSPIPVDSGYTF. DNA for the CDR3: TGTGCCAGCAGTCCAATACCGGTGGATTCTGGCTACACCTTC.

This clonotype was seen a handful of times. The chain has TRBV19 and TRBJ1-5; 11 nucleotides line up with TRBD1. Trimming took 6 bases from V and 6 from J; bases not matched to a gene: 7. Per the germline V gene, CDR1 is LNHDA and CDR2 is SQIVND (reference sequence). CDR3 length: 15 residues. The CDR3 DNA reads TGTGCCAGTAGCCTGGACAGGGGGCTAGTTCAGCCCCAGCATTTT. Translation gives CASSLDRGLVQPQHF. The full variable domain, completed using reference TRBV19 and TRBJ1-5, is DGGITQSPKYLFRKEGQNVTLSCEQNLNHDAMYWYRQDPGQGLRLIYYSQIVNDFQKGDIAEGYSVSREKKESFPLTVTSAQKNPTAFYLCASSLDRGLVQPQHFGDGTRLSIL.

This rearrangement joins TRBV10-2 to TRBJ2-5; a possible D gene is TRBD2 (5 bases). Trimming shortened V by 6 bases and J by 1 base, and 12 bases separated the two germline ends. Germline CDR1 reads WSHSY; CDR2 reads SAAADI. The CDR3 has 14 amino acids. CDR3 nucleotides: TGCGCCAGCAGCTTCGGGGAAAGCCAAGAGACCCAGTACTTC. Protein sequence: CASSFGESQETQYF.

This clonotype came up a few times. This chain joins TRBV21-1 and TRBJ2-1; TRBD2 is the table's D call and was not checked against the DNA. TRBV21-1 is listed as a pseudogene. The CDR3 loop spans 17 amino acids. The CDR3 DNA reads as TGTGCCAGCAGCAAAGCGGAAGCGGGGGGGCCTAGAGATGAGCAGTTCTTC. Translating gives CASSKAEAGGPRDEQFF.

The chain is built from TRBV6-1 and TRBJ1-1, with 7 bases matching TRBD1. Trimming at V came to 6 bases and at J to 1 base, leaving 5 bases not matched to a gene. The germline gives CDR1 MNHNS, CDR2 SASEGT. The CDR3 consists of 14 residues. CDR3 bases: TGTGCCAGCAGGGAGACAGGGTGGAACACTGAAGCTTTCTTT. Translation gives CASRETGWNTEAFF.

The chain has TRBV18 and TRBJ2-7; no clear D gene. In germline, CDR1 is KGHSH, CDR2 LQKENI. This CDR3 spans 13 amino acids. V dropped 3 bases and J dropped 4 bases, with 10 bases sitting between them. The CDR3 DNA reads TGTGCCAGCTCACCCCCCAGGTTGTACGAGCAGTACTTC. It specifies CASSPPRLYEQYF.

The CDR3 DNA reads TGTGCCAGCAGCTACTCCGACAGGGAGAATGTTTTCTTT. Residues: CASSYSDRENVFF. This sequence joins TRBV7-9 and TRBJ1-1, with 7 bases identical to TRBD1. This CDR3 has 13 amino acids. Germline-derived CDR1 and CDR2 are SEHNR and FQNEAQ (reference sequence). V dropped 4 bases and J dropped 13; count of bases not matched to a gene: 12. Based on the CDR3 plus reference TRBV7-9 and TRBJ1-1, the full variable domain is DTGVSQNPRHKITKRGQNVTFRCDPISEHNRLYWYRQTLGQGPEFLTYFQNEAQLEKSRLLSDRFSAERPKGSFSTLEIQRTEQGDSAMYLCASSYSDRENVFFGQGTRLTVV.

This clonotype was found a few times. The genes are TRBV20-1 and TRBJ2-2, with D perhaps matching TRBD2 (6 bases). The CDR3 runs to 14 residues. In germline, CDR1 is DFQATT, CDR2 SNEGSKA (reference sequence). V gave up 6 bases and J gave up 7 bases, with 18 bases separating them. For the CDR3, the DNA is TGCAGTGCCCTGATCGGAGGGTTGGACGGGGAGCTGTTTTTT. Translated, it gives CSALIGGLDGELFF.

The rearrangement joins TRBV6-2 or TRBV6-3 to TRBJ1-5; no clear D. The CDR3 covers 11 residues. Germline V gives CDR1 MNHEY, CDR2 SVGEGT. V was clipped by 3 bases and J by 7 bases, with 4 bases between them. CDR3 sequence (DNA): TGTGCCAGCAGTTATTCACAGCCCCAGCATTTT. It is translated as CASSYSQPQHF.

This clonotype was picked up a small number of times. The CDR3 region is CASSLRGGDSPLHF. The CDR3 coding sequence is TGTGCCAGCAGCTTACGGGGGGGCGATTCACCCCTCCACTTT. The V call is TRBV7-3, the J call TRBJ1-6; D is perhaps TRBD1 (6 bases). V shed 2 bases and J shed 8 bases, with 10 bases lying between them. Germline assignment: CDR1 SGHTA and CDR2 FQGTGA. This CDR3 contains 14 residues.

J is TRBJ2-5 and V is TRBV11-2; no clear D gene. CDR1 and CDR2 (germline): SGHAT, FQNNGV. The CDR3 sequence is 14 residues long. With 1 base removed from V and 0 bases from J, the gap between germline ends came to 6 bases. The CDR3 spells CASSLVPDQETQYF. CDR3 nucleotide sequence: TGTGCCAGCAGCTTAGTCCCGGACCAAGAGACCCAGTACTTC.

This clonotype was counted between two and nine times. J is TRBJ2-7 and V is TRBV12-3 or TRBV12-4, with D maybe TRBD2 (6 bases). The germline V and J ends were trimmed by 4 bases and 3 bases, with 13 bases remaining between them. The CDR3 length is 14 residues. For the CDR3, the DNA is TGTGCCAGCAGTTCCGACGGGACTTTCTACGAGCAGTACTTC. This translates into CASSSDGTFYEQYF.